Each of the 5 T cell receptor beta chains below was sequenced from the same sample in a study of quantifying T cell responses using KT2 cells. Study-wide context: RNA was reverse transcribed with TCR alpha and beta constant-region primers.

The cDNA 3' end received a ligated oligonucleotide with a UMI. An equimolar mix of RC1.1 and RC1.2 primed the beta chain across TRBC1 and TRBC2. Using its own MiXCR run on the UMI-ligation and nested PCR reads, TCRdb lists one record per CDR3 protein. The repertoire holds around 56,000 distinct CDR3 sequences, with 9% to 15% as singletons. What was sequenced was PBMCs spiked with cells of the T cell clone KT2. These TCRs come from a human donor.

This clonotype was counted only a few times. The chain carries TRBV18 and TRBJ2-1, with TRBD1 matching over 8 bases. From germline, CDR1 is KGHSH and CDR2 LQKENI. This CDR3 comprises 15 residues. V shed 4 bases, J shed 2 bases, and the junction held 4 bases outside the gene matches. The CDR3, as DNA: TGTGCCAGCTCACGGACAGGGCCCCCCTACAATGAGCAGTTCTTC. Translated: CASSRTGPPYNEQFF.

This clonotype was counted at least ten times. The chain links TRBV6-5 to TRBJ2-7; D uncertain. CDR3 size: 11 residues. V was pared by 7 bases and J by 7 bases, with 11 bases between. The germline V gene encodes CDR1 MNHEY and CDR2 SVGAGI. The CDR3 sequence is CASTHLGEQYF. The DNA for the CDR3 is TGTGCCAGCACCCACTTGGGAGAGCAGTACTTC.

This chain connects TRBV5-6 to TRBJ1-2; D not certain. V was shortened by 1 base and J by 3 bases, with 10 bases between the two germline ends. Germline CDR1 and CDR2: SGHDT and YYEEEE. The CDR3 has 14 residues. CDR3 in amino acids: CASSLPGVDYGYTF. CDR3 in DNA: TGTGCCAGCAGCTTGCCCGGGGTTGACTATGGCTACACCTTC. Using reference TRBV5-6 and TRBJ1-2 for the parts outside the CDR3, the full variable domain is DAGVTQSPTHLIKTRGQQVTLRCSPKSGHDTVSWYQQALGQGPQFIFQYYEEEERQRGNFPDRFSGHQFPNYSSELNVNALLLGDSALYLCASSLPGVDYGYTFGSGTRLTVV.

This clonotype was counted ten times or more. This chain connects TRBV6-5 to TRBJ1-1; weak D call: TRBD1 (5 bases). In germline, CDR1 is MNHEY, CDR2 SVGAGI. There are 13 residues in the CDR3. Trimming shortened V by 4 bases and J by 5 bases, and 11 bases separated the two germline ends. CDR3 nucleotide sequence: TGTGCCAGCAGTTGGTCGACAGATACTGAAGCTTTCTTT. Translating gives CASSWSTDTEAFF.

This clonotype came up a few times. The chain has TRBV11-1 and TRBJ2-3; D might be TRBD1 or TRBD2, each matching 6 bases. The CDR3 spans 16 residues. CDR1 and CDR2 from the germline V gene are SGHAT and FQDESV (reference sequence). V lost 1 base and J lost 3, with 14 bases in between. CDR3 sequence (DNA): TGTGCCAGCAGCTTAGAGCTGGGGGCGGGAACAGATACGCAGTATTTT. Its protein product is CASSLELGAGTDTQYF.